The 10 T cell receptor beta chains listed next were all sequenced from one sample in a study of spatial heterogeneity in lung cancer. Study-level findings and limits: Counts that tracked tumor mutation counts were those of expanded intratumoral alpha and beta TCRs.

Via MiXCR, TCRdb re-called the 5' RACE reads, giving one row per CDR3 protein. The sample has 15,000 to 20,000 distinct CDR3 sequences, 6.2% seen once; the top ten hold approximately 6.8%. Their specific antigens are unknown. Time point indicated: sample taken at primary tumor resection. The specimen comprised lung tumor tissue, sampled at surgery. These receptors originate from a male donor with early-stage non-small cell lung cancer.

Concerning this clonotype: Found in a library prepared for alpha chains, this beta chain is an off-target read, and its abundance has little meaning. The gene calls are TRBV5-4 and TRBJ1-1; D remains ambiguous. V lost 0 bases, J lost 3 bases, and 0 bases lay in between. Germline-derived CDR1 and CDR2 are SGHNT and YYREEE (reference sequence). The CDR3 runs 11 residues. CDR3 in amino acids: CASSLDTEAFF. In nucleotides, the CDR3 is TGTGCCAGCAGCTTGGACACTGAAGCTTTCTTT.

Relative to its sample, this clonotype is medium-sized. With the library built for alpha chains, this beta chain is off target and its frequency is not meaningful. CDR3 nucleotide sequence: TGCGCCAGCAGCTCTCCTAGCGGGGCAAATGAGCAGTTCTTC. Translated, it gives CASSSPSGANEQFF. The chain couples TRBV5-1 to TRBJ2-1, with 9 bases fitting TRBD2. Unmatched junction bases numbered 5, after V lost 3 bases and J lost 7 bases. The CDR3 spans 14 residues. Germline values: CDR1 SGHRS, CDR2 YFSETQ.

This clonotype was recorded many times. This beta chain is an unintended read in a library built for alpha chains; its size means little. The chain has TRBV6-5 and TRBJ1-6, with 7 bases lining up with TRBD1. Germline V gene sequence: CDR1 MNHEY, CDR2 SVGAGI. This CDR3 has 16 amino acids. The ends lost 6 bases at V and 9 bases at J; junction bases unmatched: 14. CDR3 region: CASSRIPGQPRSPLHF. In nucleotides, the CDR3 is TGTGCCAGCAGCCGAATTCCGGGACAGCCACGTTCACCCCTCCACTTT.

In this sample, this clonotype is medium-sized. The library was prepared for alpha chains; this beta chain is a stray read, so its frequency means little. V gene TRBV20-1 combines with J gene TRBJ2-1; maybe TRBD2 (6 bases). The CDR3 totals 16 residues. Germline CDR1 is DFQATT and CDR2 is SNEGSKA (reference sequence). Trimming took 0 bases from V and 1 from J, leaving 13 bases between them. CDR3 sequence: CSARESASVSYNEQFF. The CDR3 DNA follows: TGCAGTGCTAGAGAATCGGCTAGCGTTTCCTACAATGAGCAGTTCTTC.

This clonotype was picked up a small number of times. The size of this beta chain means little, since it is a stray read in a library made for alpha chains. CDR3 sequence: CASSWSGKGNEQFF. CDR3 coding DNA: TGTGCCAGCAGCTGGAGCGGGAAGGGCAATGAGCAGTTCTTC. J is TRBJ2-1 and V is TRBV28; 7 nucleotides align to TRBD2. The V and J ends lost 6 bases and 6 bases, in that order; junction bases with no gene match: 8. In germline, CDR1 is MDHEN, CDR2 SYDVKM. The CDR3 has 14 residues.

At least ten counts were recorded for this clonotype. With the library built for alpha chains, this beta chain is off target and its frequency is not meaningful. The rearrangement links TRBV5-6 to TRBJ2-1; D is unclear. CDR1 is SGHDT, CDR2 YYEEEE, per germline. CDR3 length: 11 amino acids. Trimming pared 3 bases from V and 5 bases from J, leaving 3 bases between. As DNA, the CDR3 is TGTGCCAGCAGCTGGGACAATGAGCAGTTCTTC. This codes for CASSWDNEQFF. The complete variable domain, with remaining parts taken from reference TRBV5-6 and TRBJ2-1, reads DAGVTQSPTHLIKTRGQQVTLRCSPKSGHDTVSWYQQALGQGPQFIFQYYEEEERQRGNFPDRFSGHQFPNYSSELNVNALLLGDSALYLCASSWDNEQFFGPGTRLTVL.

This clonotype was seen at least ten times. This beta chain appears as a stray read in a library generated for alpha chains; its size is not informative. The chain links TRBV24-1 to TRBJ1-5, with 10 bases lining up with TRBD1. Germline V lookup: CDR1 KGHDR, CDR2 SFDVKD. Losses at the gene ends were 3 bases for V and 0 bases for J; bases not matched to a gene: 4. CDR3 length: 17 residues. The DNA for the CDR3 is TGTGCCACCAGTGATGGGACAGGGGCGATTAGCAATCAGCCCCAGCATTTT. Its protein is CATSDGTGAISNQPQHF.

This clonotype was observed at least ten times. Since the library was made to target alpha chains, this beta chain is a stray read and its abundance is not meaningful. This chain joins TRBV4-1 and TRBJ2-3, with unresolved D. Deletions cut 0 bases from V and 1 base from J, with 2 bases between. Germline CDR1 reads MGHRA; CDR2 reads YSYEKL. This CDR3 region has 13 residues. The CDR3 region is CASSQDRTDTQYF. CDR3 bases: TGCGCCAGCAGCCAAGATCGCACAGATACGCAGTATTTT.

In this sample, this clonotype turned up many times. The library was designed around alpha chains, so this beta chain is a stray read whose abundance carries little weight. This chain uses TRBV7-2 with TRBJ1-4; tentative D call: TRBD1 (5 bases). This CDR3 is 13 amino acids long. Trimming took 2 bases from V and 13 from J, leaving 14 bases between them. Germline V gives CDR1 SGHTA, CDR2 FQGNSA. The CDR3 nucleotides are TGTGCCAGCAGCTTACCAGGGTCGCTGGGACTGTTTTTT. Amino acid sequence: CASSLPGSLGLFF.

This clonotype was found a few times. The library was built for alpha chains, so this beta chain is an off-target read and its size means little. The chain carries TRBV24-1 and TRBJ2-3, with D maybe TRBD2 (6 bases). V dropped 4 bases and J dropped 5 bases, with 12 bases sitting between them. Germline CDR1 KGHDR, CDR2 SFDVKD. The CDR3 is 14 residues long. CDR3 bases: TGTGCCACCAGTGAAGGGGACTTCGGAGATACGCAGTATTTT. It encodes CATSEGDFGDTQYF.